Listed below are T cell receptor beta chains from one sample, sequenced in a study of OX40 agonist ivuxolimab in advanced cancers. The data were produced by immunoSEQ multiplex PCR, yet TCRdb's version contains in-frame clones alone and is incomplete. Of approximately 12,000 clones in the sample, about 78% were seen once. Sequencing used CD4+ or CD8+ T cells sorted from blood, obtained in a trial of the OX40 agonist ivuxolimab. These TCRs come from an adult with an advanced solid tumor such as melanoma, head and neck, liver or kidney cancer. Both conserved end residues are part of each CDR3. The D gene is left open where the match is weak. Part of the rows lack a size; the others show once, few, many or a class for expanded clones.

v_call,cdr3_length,d_call,j_call,clone_size,cdr3_aa,cdr3_nt
TRBV28,15,.,TRBJ1-1,large,CASSLFLGANTEAFF,TGTGCCAGCAGTTTATTTCTGGGGGCGAACACTGAAGCTTTCTTT
TRBV6-4,14,.,TRBJ2-3,.,CASSFLAAPDTQYF,TGTGCCAGCAGTTTTTTAGCGGCACCCGATACGCAGTATTTT
TRBV27,17,.,TRBJ1-2,.,CASSLSPAGLSARGYTF,TGTGCCAGCAGTTTATCTCCGGCAGGGCTTTCCGCACGGGGCTACACCTTC
TRBV11-3,14,.,TRBJ1-1,few,CASSFREGLPEAFF,TGTGCCAGCAGCTTCCGGGAGGGGTTGCCTGAAGCTTTCTTT
TRBV6-5,13,TRBD1,TRBJ1-2,once,CASRAGTGGGYTF,TGTGCCAGCAGAGCCGGGACAGGGGGTGGCTACACCTTC
TRBV7-2,16,.,TRBJ2-2,.,CASSPTGNPNTGELFF,TGTGCCAGCAGCCCTACAGGAAACCCGAACACCGGGGAGCTGTTTTTT
TRBV27,16,.,TRBJ2-1,.,CASSHLSHLGYNEQFF,TGTGCCAGCAGCCACCTTAGCCACCTCGGGTACAATGAGCAGTTCTTC
TRBV7-9,17,TRBD2,TRBJ2-1,.,CASSERLAGSSYNEQFF,TGTGCCAGCAGCGAAAGACTAGCGGGGTCCTCCTACAATGAGCAGTTCTTC
TRBV27,13,.,TRBJ1-2,.,CASSLQGNYGYTF,TGTGCCAGCAGTTTGCAGGGGAACTATGGCTACACCTTC
TRBV7-3,17,.,TRBJ2-2,.,CASSTSGAASNTGELFF,TGTGCCAGCAGCACCTCAGGGGCCGCCTCAAACACCGGGGAGCTGTTTTTT
TRBV11-2,16,.,TRBJ2-2,.,CASSTAHQASTGELFF,TGTGCCAGCAGCACTGCTCACCAGGCTAGCACCGGGGAGCTGTTTTTT
TRBV10-3,13,TRBD1,TRBJ1-1,.,CAIRQQGVTEAFF,TGTGCCATCAGGCAGCAGGGGGTCACTGAAGCTTTCTTT
TRBV2,15,.,TRBJ2-3,.,CASSWVGDDTDTQYF,TGTGCCAGCAGTTGGGTGGGGGATGACACAGATACGCAGTATTTT
TRBV18,15,.,TRBJ1-2,medium-sized,CASSPTGRSNYGYTF,TGTGCCAGCTCACCAACAGGGAGGTCTAACTATGGCTACACCTTC
TRBV27,13,.,TRBJ2-1,few,CASSWSAGVGQFF,TGTGCCAGCAGTTGGAGCGCTGGGGTTGGGCAGTTCTTC
TRBV29-1,12,TRBD2,TRBJ2-1,few,CSELAGTDEQFF,TGCAGCGAGTTAGCGGGAACCGATGAGCAGTTCTTC
TRBV13,17,.,TRBJ1-3,.,CASSPMSDLSSGNTIYF,TGTGCCAGCAGCCCTATGTCCGACCTGAGCTCTGGAAACACCATATATTTT
TRBV6-1,14,.,TRBJ2-7,few,CASRPSQVADKQYF,TGTGCCAGCCGACCCTCTCAGGTTGCCGACAAGCAGTACTTC
TRBV6-5,13,.,TRBJ1-2,.,CASSYLTGYGYTF,TGTGCCAGCAGTTACTTGACCGGCTATGGCTACACCTTC
TRBV6-4,15,TRBD1,TRBJ2-3,.,CASSTGTGEADTQYF,TGTGCCAGCAGTACAGGGACAGGGGAGGCAGATACGCAGTATTTT
TRBV2,14,.,TRBJ1-1,once,CASSVGQLNTEAFF,TGTGCCAGCAGTGTCGGTCAATTGAACACTGAAGCTTTCTTT
TRBV27,17,.,TRBJ2-7,.,CASSRGPSSASSYEQYF,TGTGCCAGCAGTAGGGGCCCATCTAGCGCGAGCTCCTACGAGCAGTACTTC
TRBV10-3,14,TRBD1,TRBJ2-7,.,CAISEGQGASEQYF,TGTGCCATCAGTGAGGGGCAGGGGGCAAGCGAGCAGTACTTC
TRBV9,15,.,TRBJ2-3,few,CASSVGGRSTDTQYF,TGTGCCAGCAGCGTCGGGGGCAGGAGCACAGATACGCAGTATTTT
TRBV30,13,.,TRBJ2-3,.,CAWNRDATDTQYF,TGTGCCTGGAACCGGGACGCCACAGATACGCAGTATTTT
TRBV13,15,.,TRBJ2-3,few,CASRAGTVGDYTQYF,TGTGCCAGCAGGGCCGGGACAGTAGGGGACTATACGCAGTATTTT
TRBV4-1,16,TRBD1,TRBJ2-5,.,CASSQDIGRGQLEQYF,TGCGCCAGCAGCCAAGATATAGGCAGGGGGCAACTGGAGCAGTACTTC
TRBV11-2,19,TRBD1,TRBJ2-1,.,CASSSGTGGMGPHNNEQFF,TGTGCCAGCAGTTCCGGGACAGGGGGGATGGGACCACATAATAATGAGCAGTTCTTC
TRBV14,16,.,TRBJ2-3,.,CASSQGVVWGRDTQYF,TGTGCCAGCAGCCAAGGTGTGGTTTGGGGAAGAGATACGCAGTATTTT
TRBV5-1,16,.,TRBJ1-2,.,CASRSRRRPGVWGYTF,TGCGCCAGCAGATCACGTCGACGGCCGGGGGTTTGGGGCTACACCTTC
TRBV7-9,17,TRBD2,TRBJ2-5,few,CASSLRSGTSGQETQYF,TGTGCCAGCAGCTTAAGATCCGGGACTAGCGGCCAAGAGACCCAGTACTTC
TRBV28,12,.,TRBJ2-7,.,CASSQTLYEQYF,TGTGCCAGCAGCCAAACTCTTTACGAGCAGTACTTC
TRBV21-1,14,.,TRBJ2-7,once,CASSKGPSGPQQYF,TGTGCCAGCAGCAAAGGGCCATCCGGTCCTCAGCAGTACTTC
TRBV28,15,.,TRBJ1-1,.,CASSSYQDRNTEAFF,TGTGCCAGCAGTTCCTATCAAGACAGGAACACTGAAGCTTTCTTT
TRBV5-1,16,TRBD1,TRBJ2-7,.,CASSLEGQAASYEQYF,TGCGCCAGCAGCTTGGAGGGACAGGCTGCCTCCTACGAGCAGTACTTC
TRBV7-6,14,.,TRBJ2-7,once,CASSSPLGAREQYF,TGTGCCAGCAGCTCGCCTTTGGGGGCGAGAGAGCAGTACTTC
TRBV7-6,14,.,TRBJ2-7,few,CASSLAGDFNEQYF,TGTGCCAGCAGCTTAGCAGGGGATTTCAACGAGCAGTACTTC
TRBV7-9,17,TRBD2,TRBJ2-1,few,CASSSPTLAASYNEQFF,TGTGCCAGCAGTTCCCCAACTCTAGCGGCCTCCTACAATGAGCAGTTCTTC
TRBV15,16,.,TRBJ2-1,.,CATSSPQLSSYNEQFF,TGTGCCACCAGCAGCCCTCAGCTAAGCTCCTACAATGAGCAGTTCTTC
TRBV19,17,TRBD2,TRBJ2-2,.,CASTRLAGGTGPGELFF,TGTGCCAGTACCAGACTAGCGGGAGGGACGGGTCCCGGGGAGCTGTTTTTT
TRBV7-9,13,.,TRBJ2-1,.,CASSPTLEKEQFF,TGTGCCAGCAGCCCCACACTAGAGAAAGAGCAGTTCTTC
TRBV7-2,15,.,TRBJ2-7,many,CASTVGAGGSYEQYF,TGTGCCAGCACCGTAGGAGCTGGGGGTTCCTACGAGCAGTACTTC
TRBV27,18,TRBD1,TRBJ2-4,medium-sized,CASSSDPLAHRGRNIQYF,TGTGCCAGCAGTTCAGACCCCCTCGCTCACAGGGGACGGAACATTCAGTACTTC
TRBV4-1,15,TRBD1,TRBJ2-7,.,CASSQVRTGVDEQYF,TGCGCCAGCAGCCAAGTGAGGACAGGGGTCGACGAGCAGTACTTC
TRBV27,15,TRBD2,TRBJ2-1,.,CASSPSGSFYNEQFF,TGTGCCAGCAGTCCCAGCGGGAGTTTCTACAATGAGCAGTTCTTC
TRBV7-8,15,TRBD1,TRBJ2-5,.,CASSLTGGSGETQYF,TGTGCCAGCAGCCTGACAGGGGGATCTGGGGAGACCCAGTACTTC
TRBV4-1,13,.,TRBJ2-2,.,CASSQTSSGELFF,TGCGCCAGCAGCCAGACGAGCTCCGGGGAGCTGTTTTTT
TRBV6-5,14,TRBD2,TRBJ2-3,once,CASKLAGESDTQYF,TGTGCCAGCAAGTTAGCGGGAGAATCAGATACGCAGTATTTT
TRBV27,17,TRBD1,TRBJ1-5,.,CASSPGTGEYSNQPQHF,TGTGCCAGCAGTCCCGGGACAGGGGAATATAGCAATCAGCCCCAGCATTTT
TRBV19,14,.,TRBJ2-1,.,CASSAAGFYNEQFF,TGTGCCAGTAGTGCCGCAGGGTTCTACAATGAGCAGTTCTTC
TRBV29-1,19,TRBD2,TRBJ2-1,.,CSVEDRGTSGAFSYNEQFF,TGCAGCGTTGAAGATCGGGGGACTAGCGGGGCTTTTTCCTACAATGAGCAGTTCTTC
TRBV4-1,15,TRBD1,TRBJ2-3,few,CASSHDRGVSDTQYF,TGCGCCAGCAGCCACGACAGGGGTGTCTCAGATACGCAGTATTTT
TRBV28,15,TRBD1,TRBJ1-6,.,CASSLNRGYTSPLHF,TGTGCCAGCAGTTTAAACAGGGGGTATACCTCACCCCTCCACTTT
TRBV2,16,.,TRBJ1-2,large,CASSEAWGETGYGYTF,TGTGCCAGCAGTGAAGCATGGGGGGAGACGGGTTATGGCTACACCTTC
TRBV5-4,14,.,TRBJ1-2,.,CASSPVGVSYGYTF,TGTGCCAGCAGCCCGGTAGGGGTTTCCTATGGCTACACCTTC